The sequence of this TCR beta chain was determined in a study of spatial heterogeneity in lung cancer. At the level of the study: Fewer alpha-chain than beta-chain sequences were consistently detected.

Germline values: CDR1 MNHNS, CDR2 SASEGT. Trimming took off 2 bases at V and 4 bases at J, with 14 bases between the two ends. The CDR3 is 15 residues long. TCRdb called the 5' RACE reads again in MiXCR, with one record for every CDR3 protein. The sample shows around 110,000 distinct CDR3 sequences, 9% to 15% of them seen only once. Time point indicated: blood at routine non-recurrence follow-up after resection. Unsorted whole RNA samples from tumor, nontumor lung or frozen PBMC were sequenced. This material consisted of PBMCs, taken at follow-up. The clonotype was recovered from a male donor with early-stage non-small cell lung cancer. This chain joins TRBV6-1 and TRBJ1-2; possible D gene TRBD1, 5 bases. CDR3 in DNA: TGTGCCAGCAGTGAAAATGAGGGGCAATCCTATGGCTACACCTTC. It encodes CASSENEGQSYGYTF.